This T cell receptor beta chain was identified in a study of blood T cells in healthy people across ages. Study background: There was about one barcoded beta molecule captured by template switching per two T cells.

Together with a sample-barcoded 5' primer, a J-beta primer mix was included in a second PCR lasting about 7 to 11 cycles. From the 5' RACE reads, TCRdb called clonotypes with MiXCR, one entry per CDR3 protein. The data hold around 1.5 million distinct CDR3 sequences, with approximately 63% observed a single time. The study's findings and limits: Age brought a roughly linear fall in TCR beta diversity measured per million T cells.

CDR1 is SEHNR, CDR2 FQNEAQ, per germline (reference sequence). The CDR3 covers 16 residues. Trimming shortened V by 3 bases and J by 5 bases, and 19 bases separated the two germline ends. As to this clonotype: Its antigen is not identified.

What was sequenced was blood. This clonotype was obtained from a man younger than 30 in good health. The V call is TRBV7-9, the J call TRBJ1-1; possible D gene TRBD1, 6 bases. CDR3 bases: TGTGCCAGCAGCTTCACTTACAGGGTACCGGAAACTGAAGCTTTCTTT. Amino acids: CASSFTYRVPETEAFF.